This T cell receptor beta chain was identified in a study of CD8+ T cells in alopecia areata. It was cDNA, reverse transcribed from extracted RNA, that served as the sequencing template. Data came from immunoSEQ multiplex PCR; TCRdb stores just in-frame clones and leaves some out. This table holds 150,000 to 200,000 clones, around 60% found once. Study results and limitations: It was lesional scalp, especially alopecia totalis/universalis, that showed higher clonality than normal scalp.

V trimming: 7 bases; J trimming: 6 bases; junction bases outside the gene matches: 5. The germline CDR1 and CDR2 sequences are LGHNA and YNFKEQ. The CDR3 length is 15 residues. This clone turned up a few times. Its antigen is unknown. The treatment here: oral pan-JAK inhibitor, 5-10 mg twice daily. Alopecia areata patients had lesional scalp punch biopsies and peripheral blood taken from them. The sample in question was CD4+ T cells sorted from blood, obtained at week 24, from a patient treated with tofacitinib. The rearrangement joins TRBV4-2 to TRBJ2-1, with 14 bases aligning to TRBD2. The origin of this receptor is a human donor with alopecia areata. The CDR3 spells CASTEGLAGANEQFF. The CDR3 DNA reads as TGTGCCAGCACCGAGGGACTAGCGGGGGCCAATGAGCAGTTCTTC.